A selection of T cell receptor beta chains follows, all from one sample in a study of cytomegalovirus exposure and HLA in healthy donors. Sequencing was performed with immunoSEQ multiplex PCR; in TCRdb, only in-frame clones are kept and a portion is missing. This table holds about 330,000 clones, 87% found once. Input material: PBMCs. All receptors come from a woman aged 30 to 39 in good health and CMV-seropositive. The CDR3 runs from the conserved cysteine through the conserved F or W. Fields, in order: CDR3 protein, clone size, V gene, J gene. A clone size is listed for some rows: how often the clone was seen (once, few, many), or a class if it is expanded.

CARTGHTRGDNEQFF	.	TRBV25-1	TRBJ2-1
CAWSVSPASFETQYF	once	TRBV30	TRBJ2-5
CASSAAGEWAQYF	.	TRBV2	TRBJ2-5
CASSQDTNEQFF	.	TRBV4-3	TRBJ2-1
CASSNLGVGYTF	.	TRBV7-2	TRBJ1-2
CASSDSGASDWYGYTF	few	TRBV25-1	TRBJ1-2
CASSYRVPDTQYF	once	TRBV6-5	TRBJ2-3
CAWSVGGNQPQHF	.	TRBV30	TRBJ1-5
CASSPHGVNYGYTF	.	TRBV7-2	TRBJ1-2
CASSPDRMARQPQHF	.	TRBV11-2	TRBJ1-5
CASSAQGLRETQYF	.	TRBV7-2	TRBJ2-5
CASSPPGLAEQYF	once	TRBV5-4	TRBJ2-7
CASGSGLAGNTGELFF	.	TRBV12-5	TRBJ2-2
CASSPSAIYEQYF	.	TRBV7-9	TRBJ2-7
CASSVEDVSGTKYEQYF	few	TRBV9	TRBJ2-7
CASSSRDRGFYEQYF	.	TRBV7-8	TRBJ2-7
CASSDLGSGNQPQHF	few	TRBV2	TRBJ1-5
CASSEEYGFSYEQYF	.	TRBV6-1	TRBJ2-7
CASSLVASDDEQYF	.	TRBV5-1	TRBJ2-7
CASSSGLRYNEQFF	.	TRBV27	TRBJ2-1
CASSPTGDGPANYGYTF	.	TRBV5-4	TRBJ1-2
CAWPPPPQESNQPQHF	.	TRBV30	TRBJ1-5
CASSPGQGSHEQYF	.	TRBV5-1	TRBJ2-7
CASSLRGGYLSYEQYF	.	TRBV11-2	TRBJ2-7
CASSEVSGSGYGYTF	.	TRBV6-1	TRBJ1-2
CASSQGDGLRNQPQHF	.	TRBV4-2	TRBJ1-5